What follows describes a single T cell receptor (beta chain). It lacks a known antigen. Qualities for individual bases were not recorded, and no much larger clone is one base off. The method was the immunoSEQ multiplex PCR assay. TCR beta CDR3 sequencing was performed on DNA from the cultured, isolated CD4+ T cells. For the original study's pipeline: The analysis removed non-productive TCR sequences, trimmed reads to the CDR3 region, and retained only CDR3s that were 7 or more amino acids long. The MANAFEST web app was used to identify antigen-specific clonotypes by comparing expansion in peptide wells with expansion in reference cultures. Positive clones required FDR<0.05 expansion versus reference and all other wells, odds ratio above 5, and frequency above 0.1% in two replicate wells. A clonotype was called cross-reactive if it was significantly expanded both in SARS-CoV-2 spike wells and in at least one common cold coronavirus spike condition. CDR3 similarity was assessed by Levenshtein distance using the stringdist R package, and unrooted trees were constructed with ape in R 3.6.1. TCRdb obtained this table from immuneACCESS and retained in-frame rearrangements with V and J assigned. These tables miss some clones; where compared with another copy, unresolved V genes account for less than half of the shortfall, and the remainder is unexplained. Clonal size and the V and J genes are those of that table, whereas D and trimming came from the DNA. Within this sample are tens of thousands of clones, with 65% to 80% of them counted one time only. The ten largest make up about 2.3% of the sample.

The germline V gene yields MGHRA for CDR1 and YSYEKL for CDR2. V lost 0 bases and J lost 10 bases, and the count of bases not matched to a germline gene is 8. The CDR3, cysteine through phenylalanine, is 15 amino acids long. The DNA shown is the 45-base CDR3, in frame from base 1. The sample is drawn from a study of vaccination effects on CD4 cells after COVID-19 (dated by TCRdb to the early 2020s). At the level of the whole study: To identify antigen-specific CD4+ T cell clonotypes by their expansion, the ViraFEST assay first stimulated PBMC with viral peptide pools and then applied TCR sequencing. In the study, cultures from other donors were sequenced using the Oncomine TCR Beta short-read assay on an Illumina iSeq 100. Approximately 2 million PBMC per well were cultured in IMDM with about 4.6% human AB serum, roughly 11 IU/ml IL-2 and gentamicin, plus 10 ug/ml peptides. The full study included roughly 11 COVID-19 convalescent patients and a few SARS-CoV-2-naive healthy vaccine recipients. SARS-CoV-2 spike-specific CD4+ TCR repertoires were compared before and after mRNA vaccination in COVID-19 convalescent patients and in infection-naive vaccine recipients. Post-vaccine samples across the study were collected a median of 72 days after the second dose, with a range of 14 to 241.

After around eleven days of culture, CD4+ T cells were isolated with the EasySep CD4+ T cell isolation kit. Each participant received two doses of an mRNA SARS-CoV-2 vaccine, either BNT162b2 or mRNA-1273. None of the healthy vaccine recipients had a prior SARS-CoV-2 infection, which was confirmed by nucleocapsid antibody tests that came back negative both before and after vaccination. On days 3 and 7, half of the culture medium was replaced with fresh IL-2-containing medium. Unless noted otherwise, every peptide stimulation condition was grown in triplicate wells. Using Ficoll-Paque Plus gradient centrifugation, PBMC were separated from whole blood and then either used fresh or cryopreserved at -140C. The QIAamp micro DNA kit was used to extract genomic DNA from the cultured CD4+ T cells. General conclusions and limits of the study: Both infection-induced and vaccine-induced clones contracted markedly at late post-vaccination timepoints, which is consistent with waning T cell responses. Only a small number of convalescent patients were included, and no early post-infection timepoints were available, which limited the study. In healthy vaccine recipients, vaccine-induced clones were almost all SARS-CoV-2 mono-reactive, with only 1 of 255 cross-reactive with common cold coronaviruses.

The rearranged segments are TRBV4-1 and TRBJ1-4; TRBD1 fits 7 bases in the junction. The clonotype comes from a human donor who received a COVID-19 vaccine. The sample in question was CD4+ T cells from PBMCs cultured without peptide, obtained after COVID-19 vaccination. The DNA is TGCGCCAGCAGCCAAGAATCGACAGGGTCGGGAAAACTGTTTTTT. Its protein is CASSQESTGSGKLFF.